This is a list of T cell receptor beta chains from one sample in a study of control samples from healthy donors and cancer patients. Sequenced by immunoSEQ multiplex PCR; TCRdb stores in-frame clones only, minus some. The table lists around 150,000 clones, approximately 94% of them singletons. The sequencing sample was made of PBMCs. The receptors derive from a man in his fifties or sixties with colorectal cancer. Both conserved end residues are trimmed from each CDR3. D genes are given only for firm matches. Clone size is given for some rows only: seen once, a few or many times, or a class if the clone is expanded.

ASSSLRNTEAF,TRBV3-1/TRBV3-2,NA,NA
ASSPRTGDTGELF,TRBV18,TRBD1,NA
ASSFGQRQAF,TRBV6-2/TRBV6-3,NA,NA
AIRRNWEQY,TRBV10-3,NA,NA
ASSLTRVAKNIQY,TRBV7-2,NA,NA
ASSLAAGREQY,TRBV5-4,NA,NA
ASSSIAGAFRSDTQY,TRBV11-2,TRBD2,NA
AWSIGNNQPQH,TRBV30,NA,NA
ASSPGGPRNQPQH,TRBV3-1/TRBV3-2,NA,NA
ASLSSGGTQETQY,TRBV6-5,TRBD2,NA
ASSSLTSGRYEQY,TRBV7-2,TRBD2,NA
ASSEMAANNSPLH,TRBV2,NA,NA
ASSIGGGGTDTQY,TRBV19,NA,NA
ASSMAGSEAF,TRBV19,NA,NA
ASSIEAGSYEQY,TRBV19,NA,NA
ASSSSGLFGGAF,TRBV6-5,NA,NA
SVDGLANTGELF,TRBV29-1,NA,NA
ASSPGGAEGYT,TRBV18,NA,NA
ASSERDTNTEAF,TRBV7-9,NA,NA
ASSYAGSRSYEQY,TRBV6-5,NA,NA
ASSVGPSYEQY,TRBV9,NA,once
ASSLGTGNTEAF,TRBV7-9,TRBD1,NA
ASSQTRALEQY,TRBV5-1,NA,NA
ASSQLAGGPVGETQY,TRBV6-6,TRBD2,NA
ASSPWGGLNTGELF,TRBV6-6,TRBD2,NA
ASSQQGAGSPLH,TRBV27,TRBD1,once
ASIRQPGGYT,TRBV2,NA,once
ASSEQYTGELF,TRBV19,NA,NA
ASSLWGNTEAF,TRBV11-1,NA,NA
ASSQVFSSDYGYT,TRBV4-1,NA,once
ASSLSRDSNQPQH,TRBV28,NA,NA
ASSYSGTSSLAEQY,TRBV6-6,NA,NA
ASSVEGARYNEQF,TRBV9,NA,NA
SVANRGLSGYT,TRBV29-1,TRBD1,NA
ASSYSRSGQNIQY,TRBV6-5,NA,NA
ASSLGLAGAIPYEQY,TRBV5-5,TRBD2,NA
ATSDTGIYGYT,TRBV24-1,NA,NA
ASSRGQGTDTQY,TRBV11-2,TRBD1,NA
ASSITGTGVPEAF,TRBV6-6,TRBD1,NA
ASSQELRNEKLF,TRBV4-3,NA,NA
ATSAVTSGGRYNEQF,TRBV24-1,TRBD2,NA
ASSSDRSTEKLF,TRBV7-9,NA,once
SAEGITSYNEQF,TRBV29-1,NA,NA
ASSRGLRDTQY,TRBV12-3/TRBV12-4,TRBD1,NA
ASSGAQGADYEQY,TRBV6-1,TRBD1,once
ASRRGNTGELF,TRBV5-1,NA,NA
ASSPSGGTYNEQF,TRBV25-1,TRBD2,NA
ASSYRDRNQETQY,TRBV6-5,TRBD1,NA
ASSRSDTQY,TRBV19,NA,once
ASRRTGANYGYT,TRBV6-5,TRBD1,NA
ASSPTGGAFTEAF,TRBV6-5,TRBD1,NA
ASSPAGGNTGELF,TRBV7-2,NA,NA
ASSVGTVSSTDTQY,TRBV25-1,TRBD1,NA
ASSIPGQGSNQPQH,TRBV19,TRBD1,NA